Sequencing of this T cell receptor (beta chain) was carried out in a study of blood T cell repertoires in COVID-19. Across the study: Sites across the United States, Italy and Spain contributed samples from acute and convalescent COVID-19. T cells, B-cell-depleted T cells, or PBMCs supplied cDNA or gDNA.

Seattle cases were enrolled at active infection and followed longitudinally. Per the authors' pipeline: Reference gene primers were amplified, and this amplification served to estimate nucleated cell counts. TCRdb keeps only in-frame clones here, not all; method: immunoSEQ multiplex PCR. That table is the source of V, J and clone size, and D and trimming were worked out from the DNA. The sample shows 200,000 to 250,000 clones, about 81% of them seen only once. This clone was observed a few times. Germline CDR1 reads MNHEY; CDR2 reads SMNVEV (reference sequence). The J segment lost 3 bases and the V segment lost 6 bases, leaving 7 bases of the junction unmatched. This CDR3 spans 15 amino acids.

The specimen was peripheral blood. The rearrangement joins TRBV27 to TRBJ2-7; 11 nucleotides match TRBD1. This clonotype originated in a woman aged 65 to 85 with COVID-19, enrolled during active disease. The CDR3 reads CASSSGTGGYYEQYF. The DNA of the CDR3 is TGTGCCAGCAGCTCCGGGACAGGGGGTTACTACGAGCAGTACTTC.